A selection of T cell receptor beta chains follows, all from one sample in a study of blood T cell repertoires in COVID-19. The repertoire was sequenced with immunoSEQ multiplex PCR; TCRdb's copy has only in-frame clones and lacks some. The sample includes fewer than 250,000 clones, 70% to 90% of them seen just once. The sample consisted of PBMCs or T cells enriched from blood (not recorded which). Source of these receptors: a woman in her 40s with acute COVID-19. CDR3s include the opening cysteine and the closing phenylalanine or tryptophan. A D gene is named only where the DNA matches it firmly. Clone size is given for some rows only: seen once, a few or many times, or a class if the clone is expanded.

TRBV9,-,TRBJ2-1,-,CASSSPGINNEQFF,TGTGCCAGCAGTTCTCCCGGGATCAACAATGAGCAGTTCTTC
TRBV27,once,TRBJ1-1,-,CASSSRDRRNTEAFF,TGTGCCAGCAGTTCCCGCGACAGGCGGAACACTGAAGCTTTCTTT
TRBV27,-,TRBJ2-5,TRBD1,CASRPGQGVVHQETQYF,TGTGCCAGCAGACCGGGACAGGGGGTCGTACACCAAGAGACCCAGTACTTC
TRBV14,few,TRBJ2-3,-,CASSQDRRLQRDTQYF,TGTGCCAGCAGCCAAGACCGACGGCTTCAGAGGGATACGCAGTATTTT
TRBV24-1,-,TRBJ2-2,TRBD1,CATSDLQGQGTGELFF,TGTGCCACCAGTGATTTGCAGGGACAGGGGACCGGGGAGCTGTTTTTT
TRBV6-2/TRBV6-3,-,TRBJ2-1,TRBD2,CASSFGTSVNEQFF,TGTGCCAGCAGTTTCGGGACTAGCGTCAATGAGCAGTTCTTC
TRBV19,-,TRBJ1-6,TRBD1,CATAGTVGSSYNSPLHF,TGTGCCACAGCCGGGACAGTCGGTAGCTCCTATAATTCACCCCTCCACTTT
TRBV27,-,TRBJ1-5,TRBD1,CASRGQGAGQPQHF,TGTGCCAGCAGAGGACAGGGGGCGGGTCAGCCCCAGCATTTT
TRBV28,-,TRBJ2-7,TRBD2,CASTTIGTSGRYEQYF,TGTGCCAGCACCACTATCGGGACTAGCGGGCGATACGAGCAGTACTTC
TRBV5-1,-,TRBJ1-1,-,CASIGVNTEAFF,TGCGCCAGCATCGGGGTGAACACTGAAGCTTTCTTT
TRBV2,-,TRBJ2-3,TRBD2,CASSEVLGTSGNTDTQYF,TGTGCCAGCAGTGAAGTACTGGGGACTAGCGGAAACACAGATACGCAGTATTTT
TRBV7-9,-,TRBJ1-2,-,CASSSFEDYGYTF,TGTGCCAGCAGCTCTTTTGAGGACTATGGCTACACCTTC
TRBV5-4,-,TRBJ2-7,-,CASSPLGQAHEQYF,TGTGCCAGCAGCCCGTTGGGCCAAGCCCACGAGCAGTACTTC
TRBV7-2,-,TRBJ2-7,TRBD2,CASSWGLAGSLYEQYF,TGTGCCAGCAGCTGGGGACTAGCGGGTTCTCTCTACGAGCAGTACTTC
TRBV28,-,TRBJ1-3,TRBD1,CASSFSNAGWKDRGEAGNTIYF,TGTGCCAGCAGTTTCTCTAACGCTGGCTGGAAGGACAGGGGTGAAGCTGGAAACACCATATATTTT
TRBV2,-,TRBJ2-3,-,CASSERETSTDTQYF,TGTGCCAGCAGTGAACGGGAGACCAGCACAGATACGCAGTATTTT
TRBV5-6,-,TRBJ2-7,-,CASSLRESVYEQYF,TGTGCCAGCAGCTTGCGGGAGTCGGTCTACGAGCAGTACTTC
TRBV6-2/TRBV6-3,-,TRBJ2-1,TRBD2,CASSFLAGAGEQFF,TGTGCCAGCAGTTTTCTAGCGGGGGCGGGTGAGCAGTTCTTC
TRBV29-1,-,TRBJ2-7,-,CSVPAQGPYEQYF,TGCAGCGTTCCTGCCCAGGGGCCCTACGAGCAGTACTTC
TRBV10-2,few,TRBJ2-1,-,CASSLANSEQFF,TGCGCCAGCAGTCTGGCTAACAGTGAGCAGTTCTTC
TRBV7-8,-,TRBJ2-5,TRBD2,CASSATVGLGETQYF,TGTGCCAGCAGCGCCACAGTGGGACTAGGAGAGACCCAGTACTTC
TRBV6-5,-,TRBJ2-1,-,CASRSFRAAYNEQFF,TGTGCCAGCAGGAGCTTCAGGGCGGCCTACAATGAGCAGTTCTTC
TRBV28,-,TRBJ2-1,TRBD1,CASRGTGFPFGDEQFF,TGTGCCAGCAGGGGGACAGGGTTCCCCTTTGGAGATGAGCAGTTCTTC
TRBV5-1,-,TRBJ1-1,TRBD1,CASSLGITGDEAFF,TGCGCCAGCAGCTTGGGAATAACAGGGGACGAAGCTTTCTTT
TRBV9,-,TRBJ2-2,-,CASSSGLGTGELFF,TGTGCCAGCAGCTCGGGACTTGGGACCGGGGAGCTGTTTTTT
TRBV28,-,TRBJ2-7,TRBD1,CASSLSSRGRSYEQYF,TGTGCCAGCAGTTTATCCAGCAGGGGGCGCTCCTACGAGCAGTACTTC
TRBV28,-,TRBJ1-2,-,CASSPTGFGYTF,TGTGCCAGCAGCCCTACAGGGTTTGGCTACACCTTC
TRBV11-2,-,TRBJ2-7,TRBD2,CASSLGGGGSYEQYF,TGTGCCAGCAGCTTAGGCGGGGGAGGATCCTACGAGCAGTACTTC
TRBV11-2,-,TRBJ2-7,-,CASSSMGGRSYEQYF,TGTGCCAGCAGCTCGATGGGCGGGCGATCCTACGAGCAGTACTTC
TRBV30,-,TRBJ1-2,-,CAWEARGGAGGYTF,TGTGCCTGGGAGGCGCGCGGGGGCGCCGGTGGCTACACCTTC
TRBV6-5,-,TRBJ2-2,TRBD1,CASSYTGTGTGELFF,TGTGCCAGCAGTTACACCGGGACAGGGACGGGGGAGCTGTTTTTT
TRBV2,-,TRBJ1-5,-,CASSGTRGSNQPQHF,TGTGCCAGCAGTGGGACCAGGGGAAGCAATCAGCCCCAGCATTTT
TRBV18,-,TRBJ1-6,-,CASSPASGYNSPLHF,TGTGCCAGCTCACCTGCTTCGGGGTATAATTCACCCCTCCACTTT
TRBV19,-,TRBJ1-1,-,CASTLYRENTEAFF,TGTGCCAGTACCCTTTACAGGGAGAACACTGAAGCTTTCTTT
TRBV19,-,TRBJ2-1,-,CASSIARIYNEQFF,TGTGCCAGTAGTATAGCTAGGATCTACAATGAGCAGTTCTTC
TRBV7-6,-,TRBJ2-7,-,CASSPPGYYEQYF,TGTGCCAGCAGCCCGCCAGGGTACTACGAGCAGTACTTC
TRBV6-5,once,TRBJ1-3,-,CASSYLQGYTIYF,TGTGCCAGCAGTTATTTACAGGGTTACACCATATATTTT
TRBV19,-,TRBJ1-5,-,CASKMGQIFNQPQHF,TGTGCCAGTAAAATGGGCCAGATCTTCAATCAGCCCCAGCATTTT
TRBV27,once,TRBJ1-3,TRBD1,CASSRGQGGNTIYF,TGTGCCAGCAGTCGAGGACAGGGTGGAAACACCATATATTTT
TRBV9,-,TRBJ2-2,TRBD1,CASSATTGAKIGELFF,TGTGCCAGCAGCGCAACGACAGGGGCCAAGATCGGGGAGCTGTTTTTT
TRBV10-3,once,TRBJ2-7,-,CAIQSGGYEQYF,TGTGCCATTCAGTCTGGGGGGTACGAGCAGTACTTC
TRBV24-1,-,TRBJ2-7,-,CATSEDRPPYEQYF,TGTGCCACCAGTGAGGACAGACCACCCTACGAGCAGTACTTC
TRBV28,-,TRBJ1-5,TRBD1,CASSFWIPGQYSNQPQHF,TGTGCCAGCAGTTTTTGGATTCCGGGACAGTATAGCAATCAGCCCCAGCATTTT
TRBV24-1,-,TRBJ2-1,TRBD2,CATSDPWGSGGNNEQFF,TGTGCCACCAGTGATCCCTGGGGTAGCGGGGGAAACAATGAGCAGTTCTTC
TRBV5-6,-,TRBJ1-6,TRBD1,CASSLGQGDIPLHF,TGTGCCAGCAGCTTGGGGCAGGGGGATATCCCCCTCCACTTT
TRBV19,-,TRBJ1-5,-,CASSNGLGGRQPQHF,TGTGCCAGTAGTAACGGGTTAGGGGGACGGCAGCCCCAGCATTTT
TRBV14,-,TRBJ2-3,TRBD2,CASSFSGADTQYF,TGTGCCAGCAGCTTTAGCGGGGCAGATACGCAGTATTTT
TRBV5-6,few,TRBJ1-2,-,CASSLFFQAVPYGYTF,TGTGCCAGCAGCTTGTTCTTTCAGGCTGTCCCATATGGCTACACCTTC
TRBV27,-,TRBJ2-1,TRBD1,CASISQGNEQFF,TGTGCCAGCATATCACAGGGGAATGAGCAGTTCTTC
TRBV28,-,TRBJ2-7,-,CASSKLYEQYF,TGTGCCAGCAGTAAACTCTACGAGCAGTACTTC
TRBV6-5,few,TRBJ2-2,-,CASNAVDTGELFF,TGTGCCAGCAATGCGGTAGACACCGGGGAGCTGTTTTTT
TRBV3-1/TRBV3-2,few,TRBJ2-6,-,CASSPSARFRSGANVLTF,TGTGCCAGCAGCCCATCGGCCAGGTTCCGCTCTGGGGCCAACGTCCTGACTTTC